These T cell receptor beta chains were read from a single sample in a study of blood T cells in healthy people across ages. Using its own MiXCR run on the 5' RACE reads, TCRdb lists one record per CDR3 protein. The sample includes some 850,000 distinct CDR3 sequences, about 26% of them seen just once. The sample also formed part of further work on T cells of mothers and their children.

What was sequenced was blood. The receptor set was obtained from a boy younger than 18 in good health. Each CDR3 is given with its conserved first and last residue. Fields, in order: J gene, V gene, D gene, clone size, CDR3 DNA, CDR3 protein. A D gene is named only where the DNA matches it firmly. Clone size, where shown, is once, few, many, or a class for clones that have expanded.

j_gene: TRBJ2-3; v_gene: TRBV5-1; d_gene: TRBD2; abundance: few; CDR3nt: TGCGCCAGCAGCCCCCGAGTAGCGGGGGGAAGAAGCACAGATACGCAGTATTTT; CDR3aa: CASSPRVAGGRSTDTQYF
j_gene: TRBJ2-7; v_gene: TRBV10-3; d_gene: -; abundance: -; CDR3nt: TGTGCCACAGGACTGTTCTCCTACGAGCAGTACTTC; CDR3aa: CATGLFSYEQYF
j_gene: TRBJ2-5; v_gene: TRBV25-1; d_gene: -; abundance: few; CDR3nt: TGTGCCAGCAGTTCTCCACAGGCCCTCGAGAGGGAGACCCAGTACTTC; CDR3aa: CASSSPQALERETQYF
j_gene: TRBJ2-1; v_gene: TRBV28; d_gene: TRBD2; abundance: -; CDR3nt: TGTGCCAGCAGCCCCTCCCTAGCGGGGGGGCAAGGTGAGCAGTTCTTC; CDR3aa: CASSPSLAGGQGEQFF
j_gene: TRBJ2-2; v_gene: TRBV6-6; d_gene: -; abundance: few; CDR3nt: TGTGCCAGCAGTTTTCAGGGGACGGGGGCCGGGGAGCTGTTTTTT; CDR3aa: CASSFQGTGAGELFF
j_gene: TRBJ2-7; v_gene: TRBV11-2; d_gene: -; abundance: -; CDR3nt: TGTGCCAGCAGCAAGGCCGGCGCCCTATCCTACGAGCAGTACTTC; CDR3aa: CASSKAGALSYEQYF
j_gene: TRBJ1-1; v_gene: TRBV12-3/TRBV12-4; d_gene: -; abundance: few; CDR3nt: TGTGCCAGCAGTTTAGAGTCGCAGGAGCTGAACACTGAAGCTTTCTTT; CDR3aa: CASSLESQELNTEAFF
j_gene: TRBJ1-1; v_gene: TRBV3-1; d_gene: -; abundance: -; CDR3nt: TGTGCCAGCAGCCAAGGGGAGGGAAGGGCTTTCTTT; CDR3aa: CASSQGEGRAFF
j_gene: TRBJ2-6; v_gene: TRBV6-2/TRBV6-3; d_gene: -; abundance: few; CDR3nt: TGTGCCAGCAAGCCCCGGGGACCTTATGGGGCCAACGTCCTGACTTTC; CDR3aa: CASKPRGPYGANVLTF
j_gene: TRBJ2-7; v_gene: TRBV5-6; d_gene: -; abundance: few; CDR3nt: TGTGCCAGCAGCGCTTGGACAGTCGGACACTACGAGCAGTACTTC; CDR3aa: CASSAWTVGHYEQYF
j_gene: TRBJ2-1; v_gene: TRBV21-1; d_gene: -; abundance: -; CDR3nt: TGTGCCAGCAGGGTCACTAGCGGGGACTACAATGAGCAGTTCTTC; CDR3aa: CASRVTSGDYNEQFF
j_gene: TRBJ2-5; v_gene: TRBV5-1; d_gene: TRBD1; abundance: -; CDR3nt: TGCGCCAGCAGCCCGGGGGTCCGGACAGGGAAAACACAAGAGACCCAGTACTTC; CDR3aa: CASSPGVRTGKTQETQYF
j_gene: TRBJ1-3; v_gene: TRBV11-2; d_gene: -; abundance: -; CDR3nt: TGTGCCAGCAGCTTTCACAACACCATATATTTT; CDR3aa: CASSFHNTIYF
j_gene: TRBJ2-3; v_gene: TRBV5-1; d_gene: -; abundance: -; CDR3nt: TGCGCCAGCAGCTTAACTGACCCTAGCACAGATACGCAGTATTTT; CDR3aa: CASSLTDPSTDTQYF
j_gene: TRBJ2-3; v_gene: TRBV12-3/TRBV12-4; d_gene: TRBD1; abundance: -; CDR3nt: TGTGCCAGCAGAAGGGACAGGCGCAGCACAGATACGCAGTATTTT; CDR3aa: CASRRDRRSTDTQYF
j_gene: TRBJ2-5; v_gene: TRBV28; d_gene: TRBD2; abundance: few; CDR3nt: TGTGCCAGCAGAAACGGACTAGCGGGGGCCTCTCGGGAGACCCAGTACTTC; CDR3aa: CASRNGLAGASRETQYF
j_gene: TRBJ2-7; v_gene: TRBV27; d_gene: -; abundance: -; CDR3nt: TGTGCCAGCAGCCAAATCTACAGCCCTGGGCCTTCCTACGAGCAGTACTTC; CDR3aa: CASSQIYSPGPSYEQYF
j_gene: TRBJ2-1; v_gene: TRBV12-3/TRBV12-4; d_gene: -; abundance: -; CDR3nt: TGTGCCAGCAACCGAGGGGGCGGGGCTTACAATGAGCAGTTCTTC; CDR3aa: CASNRGGGAYNEQFF
j_gene: TRBJ1-4; v_gene: TRBV4-2; d_gene: -; abundance: many; CDR3nt: TGTGCCAGCAGCCAAGATCGGGGGACGGGGGATGAAAAACTGTTTTTT; CDR3aa: CASSQDRGTGDEKLFF
j_gene: TRBJ2-5; v_gene: TRBV11-1; d_gene: -; abundance: -; CDR3nt: TGTGCCAGCAGCTTAGGAACGACTACACCCCAAGAGACCCAGTACTTC; CDR3aa: CASSLGTTTPQETQYF
j_gene: TRBJ1-5; v_gene: TRBV10-1; d_gene: -; abundance: few; CDR3nt: TGCGCCAGCACATATTGTTCCACCAGGCCCCAGCATTTT; CDR3aa: CASTYCSTRPQHF
j_gene: TRBJ2-7; v_gene: TRBV20-1; d_gene: TRBD2; abundance: few; CDR3nt: TGCAGTGCTGGCCCGGGACTAACCTACGAGCAGTACTTC; CDR3aa: CSAGPGLTYEQYF
j_gene: TRBJ2-3; v_gene: TRBV3-1; d_gene: -; abundance: few; CDR3nt: TGTGCCAGCAGCCAGCAGGGAACCACAGATACGCAGTATTTT; CDR3aa: CASSQQGTTDTQYF
j_gene: TRBJ2-7; v_gene: TRBV2; d_gene: TRBD2; abundance: few; CDR3nt: TGTGCCAGCAGATGGACTAGCCTTTCCTACGAGCAGTACTTC; CDR3aa: CASRWTSLSYEQYF
j_gene: TRBJ2-7; v_gene: TRBV7-8; d_gene: TRBD2; abundance: few; CDR3nt: TGTGCCAGCAGCCCACGTGGATGGAGCGGGGGGGCCTGGGAGCAGTACTTC; CDR3aa: CASSPRGWSGGAWEQYF
j_gene: TRBJ1-1; v_gene: TRBV28; d_gene: -; abundance: few; CDR3nt: TGTGCCAGCGGTGAGAAGCCTGAAGCTTTCTTT; CDR3aa: CASGEKPEAFF
j_gene: TRBJ1-5; v_gene: TRBV21-1; d_gene: -; abundance: few; CDR3nt: TGTGCCAGCAGCAACCACGCCGGGGAAAGGTACCAGCCCCAGCATTTT; CDR3aa: CASSNHAGERYQPQHF
j_gene: TRBJ2-5; v_gene: TRBV11-2; d_gene: TRBD2; abundance: few; CDR3nt: TGTGCCAGCAGCTTAGGATACGAGCGGGGGCTAGGGGAGACCCAGTACTTC; CDR3aa: CASSLGYERGLGETQYF
j_gene: TRBJ1-2; v_gene: TRBV9; d_gene: -; abundance: -; CDR3nt: TGTGCCAGCAGCGACAGGACAAGCTATGGCTACACCTTC; CDR3aa: CASSDRTSYGYTF
j_gene: TRBJ1-2; v_gene: TRBV5-1; d_gene: TRBD1; abundance: once; CDR3nt: TGCGCCAGCAGCCCCCGACAGGGGATGTACTATGGCTACACCTTC; CDR3aa: CASSPRQGMYYGYTF
j_gene: TRBJ1-1; v_gene: TRBV7-9; d_gene: -; abundance: -; CDR3nt: TGTGCCAGCAGCCCTAGCGGCTTCAGAGCCAGGAACACTGAAGCTTTCTTT; CDR3aa: CASSPSGFRARNTEAFF
j_gene: TRBJ2-3; v_gene: TRBV20-1; d_gene: TRBD1; abundance: -; CDR3nt: TGCAGTGCCGGCGGGACAGGGGATCGAAGTGTCTCAGATACGCAGTATTTT; CDR3aa: CSAGGTGDRSVSDTQYF
j_gene: TRBJ1-4; v_gene: TRBV6-6; d_gene: TRBD1; abundance: few; CDR3nt: TGTGCCAGCAGTTACGGACAGGACAAGCCCCTGTTTTTT; CDR3aa: CASSYGQDKPLFF
j_gene: TRBJ1-6; v_gene: TRBV23-1; d_gene: -; abundance: once; CDR3nt: TGCGCCAGCAGTCTCCCCCGCCAGGATAATTCACCCCTCCACTTT; CDR3aa: CASSLPRQDNSPLHF
j_gene: TRBJ2-5; v_gene: TRBV6-5; d_gene: -; abundance: once; CDR3nt: TGTGCCAGCGGTCACTCGCAGGGGCTCCAAGAGACCCAGTACTTC; CDR3aa: CASGHSQGLQETQYF
j_gene: TRBJ1-2; v_gene: TRBV6-5; d_gene: TRBD1; abundance: few; CDR3nt: TGTGCCAGCAACAGGGGGTCGAACTATGGCTACACCTTC; CDR3aa: CASNRGSNYGYTF
j_gene: TRBJ2-4; v_gene: TRBV12-3/TRBV12-4; d_gene: -; abundance: -; CDR3nt: TGTGCCAGCAGTCCAGAGGGGCCCATTCAGTACTTC; CDR3aa: CASSPEGPIQYF
j_gene: TRBJ1-2; v_gene: TRBV12-3/TRBV12-4; d_gene: -; abundance: -; CDR3nt: TGTGCCAGCACCGGAGACAGGCCCTATGGCTACACCTTC; CDR3aa: CASTGDRPYGYTF
j_gene: TRBJ2-3; v_gene: TRBV4-3; d_gene: -; abundance: -; CDR3nt: TGCGCCAGCAGCCAAGATCGCGGCCCTTCGGATACGCAGTATTTT; CDR3aa: CASSQDRGPSDTQYF
j_gene: TRBJ2-1; v_gene: TRBV18; d_gene: TRBD2; abundance: -; CDR3nt: TGTGCCAGCTCCCCTAGCGGGGGGGCGCTCTATGAGCAGTTCTTC; CDR3aa: CASSPSGGALYEQFF
j_gene: TRBJ2-3; v_gene: TRBV7-2; d_gene: -; abundance: -; CDR3nt: TGTGCCAGCAGCCCGTCGCCGTTGGGGGGCACAGATACGCAGTATTTT; CDR3aa: CASSPSPLGGTDTQYF
j_gene: TRBJ2-3; v_gene: TRBV9; d_gene: TRBD2; abundance: -; CDR3nt: TGTGCCAGCAGCGTAGCGGGGGGGAGCCCAGATACGCAGTATTTT; CDR3aa: CASSVAGGSPDTQYF
j_gene: TRBJ1-2; v_gene: TRBV30; d_gene: -; abundance: few; CDR3nt: TGTGCCTGGCTGTCATCAGGGGCCGGTTCAAACTTC; CDR3aa: CAWLSSGAGSNF
j_gene: TRBJ1-5; v_gene: TRBV30; d_gene: -; abundance: -; CDR3nt: TGTGCCTGGAGTGTACGAGGTGATCAGCCCCAGCATTTT; CDR3aa: CAWSVRGDQPQHF
j_gene: TRBJ1-2; v_gene: TRBV3-1; d_gene: TRBD1; abundance: -; CDR3nt: TGTGCCAGCAGCCAAGATGGGACAGGGGGCGCAAATGGCTACACCTTC; CDR3aa: CASSQDGTGGANGYTF
j_gene: TRBJ2-4; v_gene: TRBV7-9; d_gene: -; abundance: few; CDR3nt: TGTGCCAGCAGCATCCAAAGTGGTGTAAACATTCAGTACTTC; CDR3aa: CASSIQSGVNIQYF
j_gene: TRBJ2-7; v_gene: TRBV25-1; d_gene: -; abundance: -; CDR3nt: TGTGCCAGCAGTCGACTGGGAGCAGACGAGCAGTACTTC; CDR3aa: CASSRLGADEQYF
j_gene: TRBJ2-5; v_gene: TRBV7-3; d_gene: -; abundance: -; CDR3nt: TGTGCCAGCAGCTTAACGGGGACTGTCCAAGAGACCCAGTACTTC; CDR3aa: CASSLTGTVQETQYF
j_gene: TRBJ2-7; v_gene: TRBV7-6; d_gene: TRBD1; abundance: many; CDR3nt: TGTGCCAGCAGGGAACAGGACAGGGAACCCTACGAGCAGTACTTC; CDR3aa: CASREQDREPYEQYF
j_gene: TRBJ1-5; v_gene: TRBV5-1; d_gene: -; abundance: -; CDR3nt: TGCGCCAGCAGCACCGGGGACCAGGGGCAGCCCCAGCATTTT; CDR3aa: CASSTGDQGQPQHF
j_gene: TRBJ2-1; v_gene: TRBV29-1; d_gene: -; abundance: -; CDR3nt: TGCAGCGTAGCTATAGGGGACAATGAGCAGTTCTTC; CDR3aa: CSVAIGDNEQFF
j_gene: TRBJ2-3; v_gene: TRBV2; d_gene: -; abundance: -; CDR3nt: TGTGCCAGCAGCCCGACTAAGATGACGCAGTATTTT; CDR3aa: CASSPTKMTQYF
j_gene: TRBJ1-1; v_gene: TRBV18; d_gene: -; abundance: few; CDR3nt: TGTGCCAGCTCAGGGGTGGGCACTGAAGCTTTCTTT; CDR3aa: CASSGVGTEAFF
j_gene: TRBJ2-1; v_gene: TRBV25-1; d_gene: TRBD2; abundance: -; CDR3nt: TGTGCCAGCAGTGAAAGCGGGGGGGCCCCCAATGAGCAGTTCTTC; CDR3aa: CASSESGGAPNEQFF